These T cell receptor beta chains were read from a single sample in a study of blood T cell repertoires in COVID-19. Sequencing used immunoSEQ multiplex PCR; TCRdb keeps in-frame clones, though not all of them. The table lists approximately 330,000 clones, 87% of them singletons. Sequencing used peripheral blood. These receptors were obtained from a man between 25 and 39 years old with COVID-19, enrolled during active disease. Both conserved end residues are part of each CDR3. A D gene is named only where the DNA matches it firmly. Expanded clones are given a class, and other clones once, few, many or no size at all.

D gene	V gene	J gene	clone size	CDR3 length	CDR3 protein	CDR3 DNA
NA	TRBV27	TRBJ1-1	NA	13	CASSFAGVSEAFF	TGTGCCAGCAGTTTTGCCGGGGTTTCTGAAGCTTTCTTT
TRBD1	TRBV5-1	TRBJ1-1	NA	14	CASSGGQGGTEAFF	TGCGCCAGCAGCGGCGGACAGGGGGGGACTGAAGCTTTCTTT
TRBD2	TRBV5-4	TRBJ2-7	NA	16	CASSPGLAGGGGEQYF	TGTGCCAGCAGCCCGGGACTAGCGGGAGGGGGGGGCGAGCAGTACTTC
TRBD1	TRBV6-5	TRBJ1-6	few	15	CASSPAGQRWSPLHF	TGTGCCAGCAGCCCGGCGGGACAGAGGTGGTCACCCCTCCACTTT
TRBD2	TRBV7-9	TRBJ2-7	NA	15	CASSTGLARGREQYF	TGTGCCAGCAGCACAGGACTAGCGAGGGGGAGAGAGCAGTACTTC
TRBD1	TRBV6-5	TRBJ2-7	once	13	CASSYTGGSEQYF	TGTGCCAGCAGTTACACAGGGGGCTCCGAGCAGTACTTC
TRBD1	TRBV18	TRBJ2-3	NA	14	CASTGASSTDTQYF	TGTGCCAGTACAGGGGCCTCTAGCACAGATACGCAGTATTTT
NA	TRBV4-3	TRBJ2-7	NA	17	CASSQTHTGLNSYEQYF	TGCGCCAGCAGCCAAACCCACACAGGTCTAAATTCCTACGAGCAGTACTTC
NA	TRBV4-1	TRBJ2-3	NA	16	CASSQVTRGTTDTQYF	TGCGCCAGCAGCCAAGTCACCAGGGGCACCACAGATACGCAGTATTTT
TRBD2	TRBV9	TRBJ2-7	NA	14	CASSGDWSGGEQYF	TGTGCCAGCAGCGGGGACTGGAGCGGGGGCGAGCAGTACTTC
TRBD2	TRBV10-3	TRBJ2-1	NA	13	CAIRPERLAGGFF	TGTGCCATCCGACCAGAGCGGCTAGCGGGGGGATTCTTC
TRBD1	TRBV5-6	TRBJ1-5	NA	18	CASSLRTGGIWSNQPQHF	TGTGCCAGCAGCTTGCGGACAGGGGGTATATGGAGCAATCAGCCCCAGCATTTT
NA	TRBV7-3	TRBJ2-1	few	16	CASSLEGRGRRNEQFF	TGTGCCAGCAGCTTAGAGGGCAGGGGTAGGCGGAATGAGCAGTTCTTC
TRBD1	TRBV30	TRBJ1-2	NA	15	CAWSLPWQGARGYTF	TGTGCCTGGAGTCTGCCGTGGCAGGGGGCGCGAGGCTACACCTTC
NA	TRBV6-5	TRBJ2-1	NA	14	CASCDLAVYNEQFF	TGTGCCAGCTGCGATTTAGCGGTTTACAATGAGCAGTTCTTC
NA	TRBV5-1	TRBJ2-3	NA	15	CASQLMDGLGDTQYF	TGCGCCAGCCAGTTAATGGACGGACTTGGCGATACGCAGTATTTT
TRBD1	TRBV5-4	TRBJ1-4	few	15	CASSFGQDHNEKLFF	TGTGCCAGCAGCTTTGGACAGGACCATAATGAAAAACTGTTTTTT
TRBD2	TRBV5-6	TRBJ2-2	NA	17	CASSSDGLALNTGELFF	TGTGCCAGCAGCTCGGACGGACTAGCTCTGAACACCGGGGAGCTGTTTTTT
NA	TRBV6-5	TRBJ2-5	NA	12	CASSYGQETQYF	TGTGCCAGCAGTTACGGACAGGAGACCCAGTACTTC
TRBD1	TRBV10-3	TRBJ1-2	once	15	CAISGDSSPNYGYTF	TGTGCCATCAGTGGGGACAGCTCCCCTAACTATGGCTACACCTTC
TRBD1	TRBV18	TRBJ2-2	few	16	CASSPQDRGGTGELFF	TGTGCCAGCTCACCCCAGGACAGGGGGGGTACCGGGGAGCTGTTTTTT
TRBD1	TRBV7-2	TRBJ2-7	NA	16	CASSYAPGTGGHEQYF	TGTGCCAGCAGCTATGCCCCCGGGACAGGGGGCCACGAGCAGTACTTC